This T cell receptor (beta chain) was recovered during a study of blood T cells in healthy people across ages. The CDR3 spans 14 residues. Germline V CDR1 and CDR2: SGHTA, FQGNSA. V was pared by 3 bases and J by 6 bases, with 6 bases of the junction left unmatched. In this sample, this clonotype turned up a few times. Combining a sample-barcoded 5' primer with a J-beta primer mix, a second PCR ran for roughly 6 to 11 cycles. Each CDR3 protein is one row after TCRdb ran MiXCR on the 5' RACE reads. The sample records 500,000 to 600,000 distinct CDR3 sequences, 27% being singletons. The sequence came from a woman aged 65 to 85 in good health. Sequencing used blood. The rearrangement joins TRBV7-2 to TRBJ2-5; 8 nucleotides align to TRBD1. This CDR3 is CASSFPGGGKTQYF. CDR3 sequence (DNA): TGTGCCAGCAGCTTCCCAGGGGGCGGAAAGACCCAGTACTTC.